These 18 T cell receptor beta chains came from one sample sequenced in a study of neoadjuvant anti-PD-1 for oral cavity cancer. Sequenced by immunoSEQ multiplex PCR; TCRdb stores in-frame clones only, minus some. The table has approximately 35,000 clones, just under 90% seen once; the top ten hold about 4%. Sequenced material: PBMCs, taken before nivolumab (anti-PD-1) treatment. The source is a person between 40 and 85 years old with oral cavity squamous cell carcinoma.

This chain joins TRBV7-8 and TRBJ2-5; no clear D. The CDR3 runs 14 residues. Germline V gene sequence: CDR1 SGHVS, CDR2 FQNEAQ. Trimming shortened V by 1 base and J by 1 base, and 7 bases separated the two germline ends. CDR3 loop: CASSLVAVQETQYF. CDR3 bases: TGTGCCAGCAGCTTAGTTGCCGTCCAAGAGACCCAGTACTTC.

The V and J genes are TRBV9 and TRBJ2-3; 9 bases are a match to TRBD2. The germline gives CDR1 SGDLS, CDR2 YYNGEE. Trimming at V came to 2 bases and at J to 2 bases, leaving 6 bases not matched to a gene. CDR3 length equals 16 residues. The CDR3 region is CASSVGSGGLTDTQYF. CDR3 bases: TGTGCCAGCAGCGTGGGTAGCGGGGGCCTCACAGATACGCAGTATTTT.

This sequence joins TRBV4-1 and TRBJ2-7; D assignment may be TRBD1 or TRBD2 (5 bases each). CDR1 and CDR2 from the germline V gene are MGHRA and YSYEKL. V lost 3 bases, J lost 4 bases, and 22 bases lay in between. There are 17 residues in the CDR3. The CDR3 DNA is TGCGCCAGCAGCCAGGATACCGGGGCAAAGTCCAATTACGAGCAGTACTTC. It specifies CASSQDTGAKSNYEQYF.

This chain uses TRBV5-1 with TRBJ1-2; D ambiguous. Germline assignment: CDR1 SGHRS and CDR2 YFSETQ. The CDR3 totals 13 residues. V lost 4 bases to trimming and J lost 3 bases, with 10 bases between them. CDR3 in amino acids: CASSPGLYYGYTF. In nucleotides, the CDR3 is TGCGCCAGCAGCCCCGGACTTTACTATGGCTACACCTTC.

With regard to this clone: Germline and junction disagree at one end, which may indicate a read error. The V and J genes are TRBV2 and TRBJ2-5; D possibly corresponds to TRBD1 (5 bases). The germline CDR1 and CDR2 sequences are SNHLY and FYNNEI. The CDR3 contains 13 residues. The CDR3, as DNA: TGTGCCACCTCAGGGCTAACCAAAGAGGCCCAGTACTTC. Residues: CATSGLTKEAQYF.

The chain employs TRBV19 and TRBJ1-2, with D hard to call. Trimming removed 6 bases at V and 0 bases at J, with 5 bases between. CDR3 length: 12 amino acids. Germline assignment: CDR1 LNHDA and CDR2 SQIVND (reference sequence). The CDR3 nucleotides read TGTGCCAGTAGGAGTGCTAACTATGGCTACACCTTC. Protein: CASRSANYGYTF.

V and J are TRBV6-5 and TRBJ2-1; unclear D gene. Trimming left V 5 bases short and J 4 bases short, with 9 bases between. Per the germline V gene, CDR1 is MNHEY and CDR2 is SVGAGI. The CDR3 is 13 residues long. The CDR3 bases are TGTGCCAGCAGTAAAGCAGCATACAATGAGCAGTTCTTC. Translation gives CASSKAAYNEQFF.

In its sample, this clone was seen once. The chain joins TRBV5-1 to TRBJ1-1; the D is unclear. Trimming left V 0 bases short and J 0 bases short, with 6 bases between. CDR3 length: 14 amino acids. Germline lookup yields CDR1 SGHRS and CDR2 YFSETQ. The CDR3 DNA is TGCGCCAGCAGCTTGGAGCGGTTGAACACTGAAGCTTTCTTT. This gives the protein CASSLERLNTEAFF.

The chain couples TRBV9 to TRBJ2-3, with 8 bases lining up with TRBD2. V lost 0 bases and J lost 3; bases outside the gene matches: 6. Germline CDR1 reads SGDLS; CDR2 reads YYNGEE. The CDR3 totals 16 residues. The CDR3: CASSVGSGVGTDTQYF. CDR3 DNA sequence: TGTGCCAGCAGCGTAGGTAGCGGGGTGGGGACAGATACGCAGTATTTT.

In this sample, this clone turned up a few times. The same CDR3 arises from other DNA sequences in this sample as well. This chain links TRBV5-6 with TRBJ2-2; D is possibly TRBD1 (5 bases). V lost 0 bases and J 0 bases, leaving 6 bases between the germline ends. Germline-derived CDR1 and CDR2 are SGHDT and YYEEEE. The CDR3 spans 15 residues. CDR3 nucleotides: TGTGCCAGCAGCTTGGGGGGCACGAACACCGGGGAGCTGTTTTTT. It yields the protein CASSLGGTNTGELFF. The whole variable domain, filled in from reference TRBV5-6 and TRBJ2-2, reads DAGVTQSPTHLIKTRGQQVTLRCSPKSGHDTVSWYQQALGQGPQFIFQYYEEEERQRGNFPDRFSGHQFPNYSSELNVNALLLGDSALYLCASSLGGTNTGELFFGEGSRLTVL.

The CDR3 sequence is CAIEGSRFEQYF. CDR3 bases: TGTGCCATCGAAGGGAGCCGGTTCGAGCAGTACTTC. The J gene is TRBJ2-7, the V gene TRBV10-3; TRBD2 is a possible D gene (5 bases). Per the germline V gene, CDR1 is ENHRY and CDR2 is SYGVKD. There are 12 residues in the CDR3. V lost 8 bases, J lost 6 bases, and 14 bases lay in between.

The chain has TRBV14 and TRBJ2-3, with TRBD2 identical over 7 bases. This CDR3 has 19 residues. Losses at the gene ends were 4 bases for V and 0 bases for J; bases not matched to a gene: 16. Germline V gene data show CDR1 as SGHDN and CDR2 as FVKESK. CDR3 coding DNA: TGTGCCAGCAGCCCCCGGCAATGGCTAGCGGTTTCTAGCACAGATACGCAGTATTTT. Its translation is CASSPRQWLAVSSTDTQYF.

The chain combines TRBV5-6 with TRBJ1-3, with 7 bases fitting TRBD1. CDR1 and CDR2 (germline): SGHDT, YYEEEE. Germline trimming cut 4 bases from V and 2 bases from J; bases unmatched to any gene: 9. There are 16 residues in the CDR3. CDR3 coding DNA: TGTGCCAGCAGCGCTATGACAGGGATTACTGGAAACACCATATATTTT. Its translation is CASSAMTGITGNTIYF.

Note on this clone: The junction does not match germline at one end; this may be a read error. The same CDR3 is also encoded by other DNA sequences in this sample. The chain joins TRBV5-1 to TRBJ1-4; 9 bases agree with TRBD1. Germline assignment: CDR1 SGHRS and CDR2 YFSETQ. The CDR3 is 14 amino acids. CDR3 region: CASRPGTGQEKLFF. The CDR3 nucleotides read TGCGCCAGCAGACCCGGGACAGGGCAGGAAAAACTGTTTTTC.

The chain has TRBV7-8 and TRBJ2-2; tentative D call: TRBD2 (6 bases). Germline values: CDR1 SGHVS, CDR2 FQNEAQ. With 5 bases removed from V and 7 bases from J, the gap between germline ends came to 17 bases. There are 15 residues in the CDR3. The CDR3 loop is CASSTKRGVNGELFF. DNA of the CDR3: TGTGCCAGCAGCACGAAGCGCGGGGTCAACGGGGAGCTGTTTTTT.

The V and J genes are TRBV7-2 and TRBJ1-1; TRBD1 might be the D (5 bases). Trimming took off 2 bases at V and 8 bases at J, with 18 bases between the two ends. Per the germline V gene, CDR1 is SGHTA and CDR2 is FQGNSA. CDR3 length: 15 residues. The DNA for the CDR3 is TGTGCCAGCAGCTTACGTCGTGGGGGGGACGGAGAAGCTTTCTTT. It is translated as CASSLRRGGDGEAFF. Supplemented by reference TRBV7-2 and TRBJ1-1, the full variable domain reads GAGVSQSPSNKVTEKGKDVELRCDPISGHTALYWYRQSLGQGLEFLIYFQGNSAPDKSGLPSDRFSAERTGGSVSTLTIQRTQQEDSAVYLCASSLRRGGDGEAFFGQGTRLTVV.

In this sample, this clone turned up a few times. The chain carries TRBV5-1 and TRBJ1-2; D possibly corresponds to TRBD1 (5 bases). V was pared by 10 bases and J by 3 bases, with 19 bases between. This CDR3 contains 14 residues. Germline lookup yields CDR1 SGHRS and CDR2 YFSETQ. The CDR3 nucleotides read TGCGCCTCCCAACCGGGGCCGAGGGACTATGGCTACACCTTC. Encoded protein: CASQPGPRDYGYTF. Complete variable domain (other parts from reference TRBV5-1 and TRBJ1-2): KAGVTQTPRYLIKTRGQQVTLSCSPISGHRSVSWYQQTPGQGLQFLFEYFSETQRNKGNFPGRFSGRQFSNSRSEMNVSTLELGDSALYLCASQPGPRDYGYTFGSGTRLTVV.

The chain recombines TRBV28 with TRBJ2-7; D may be TRBD1 or TRBD2 (5 bases each). From germline, CDR1 is MDHEN and CDR2 SYDVKM. This CDR3 spans 14 amino acids. The V gene lost 3 bases and the J gene lost 1 base, with 10 bases spanning the gap. The CDR3, as DNA: TGTGCCAGCAGTTTCGGGACCCTTTCCTACGAGCAGTACTTC. It yields the protein CASSFGTLSYEQYF.